This T cell receptor (beta chain) stems from a study of vaccination and CD4 T cells after COVID-19. Sequencing of DNA taken from cultured CD4+ T cells relied on the Oncomine TCR Beta short-read assay. TCRdb re-called the PCR reads with MiXCR, one entry per CDR3 protein. The sample lists 15,000 to 20,000 distinct CDR3 sequences, 23% occurring once. The treatment: approximately nine-day PBMC culture with coronavirus spike peptide pools or control peptides (ViraFEST assay). Of note for this clonotype: Its antigen is unknown.

This CDR3 comprises 13 residues. Between the trimmed V and J ends, which lost 4 bases and 9 bases, there was a span of 13 bases. Germline V gene data show CDR1 as MGHDK and CDR2 as SYGVNS. Sequenced sample: cultured CD4+ T cells from blood. The V gene is TRBV25-1, the J gene TRBJ2-1; perhaps TRBD2 as D (5 bases). This TCR came from a human donor with COVID-19. The CDR3 DNA is TGTGCCAGCAGTGTTCCGCCGGACTCTGAGCAGTTCTTC. This codes for CASSVPPDSEQFF.